This T cell receptor (beta chain) was identified during a study of CD8 T cells in Susac syndrome. The study, taken as a whole, reports: Regarding the TCR sequencing and HLA analysis, the study admitted that a relatively small number of individuals were involved.

About this clonotype: The antigen is unknown.

The CDR3 loop spans 14 amino acids. The V end lost 7 bases, the J end lost 3 bases, and 13 bases lay between the germline ends. Germline V gene data show CDR1 as SGHVS and CDR2 as FNYEAQ. TCR beta sequences were obtained from blood CD8+ and CD4+ T cells. Both CD4+ and CD8+ T cells were negatively isolated, and TEMRA cells underwent FACS enrichment. Random hexamers served to reverse transcribe roughly 0.45 to 1 ug RNA. The amplification used immunoSEQ multiplex PCR on TCR beta CDR3; it spanned 54 Vbeta and 13 Jbeta. TCRdb reprocessed the immunoSEQ multiplex PCR reads with MiXCR, giving one entry per CDR3 protein. The sample records about 400,000 distinct CDR3 sequences, 85% being singletons.

The chain couples TRBV7-6 to TRBJ2-1; D is uncertain. Sequencing used CD8+ T cells from PBMCs. This clonotype originated in a human donor with multiple sclerosis. The CDR3 DNA reads TGTGCCAGCACCCCAGCCCTGGACTACAATGAGCAGTTCTTC. The encoded protein is CASTPALDYNEQFF.